The clone carrying this TCR beta chain was recorded only once. Antigen unknown. Some clones are missing from TCRdb's copy, which holds only in-frame ones; the method was immunoSEQ multiplex PCR. Of 150,000 to 160,000 clones listed, more than 85% are singletons. These data belong to a study of T cell responses to AZD1222 COVID-19 vaccine. Notes on the study in general: With dominance at 160-218 and 743-854, vaccine-associated CD4 TCRs spanned spike. Females made up more of the donors, who were largely white British, and clonal diversity may have come out too low.

The clonotype was recovered from an adult who received the AZD1222 COVID-19 vaccine. This specimen was peripheral blood, taken 28 days after the second AZD1222 dose.

CDR3 nucleotides: TGTGCCAGCAGTGTCCCAGGGGCCCACACTGAAGCTTTCTTT. This gives the protein CASSVPGAHTEAFF. This sequence joins TRBV25-1 and TRBJ1-1; possibly TRBD1 for D (6 bases). CDR3 size: 14 residues. The ends were cut back, 4 bases at V and 3 bases at J, with 12 bases in the middle. Germline loops: CDR1 MGHDK, CDR2 SYGVNS.